Presented here are 29 T cell receptor beta chains from one specimen sequenced in a study of blood T cells in healthy people across ages. It was with a sample-barcoded 5' primer and a J-beta primer mix that a second PCR of roughly 7 to 12 cycles was run. MiXCR, applied by TCRdb to the 5' RACE reads, yields one record per CDR3 protein. In the table there are over 600,000 distinct CDR3 sequences, 35% to 50% of which are singletons. Sequencing was carried out using blood. The receptor source for this set is a man at least 80 years old in good health.

V and J are TRBV6-2 or TRBV6-3 and TRBJ2-7, with a weak D call TRBD1 (6 bases). Trimming shortened V by 2 bases and J by 3 bases, and 11 bases separated the two germline ends. CDR1 and CDR2 from the germline V gene are MNHEY and SVGEGT. The CDR3 is 14 amino acids. The CDR3 nucleotides read TGTGCCAGCAGTTACAACAGGGACAACTACGAGCAGTACTTC. Its translation: CASSYNRDNYEQYF.

The rearrangement uses TRBV2 and TRBJ2-5; 10 bases are a match to TRBD1. Germline V gene lookup returns CDR1 SNHLY and CDR2 FYNNEI. V trimming: 6 bases; J trimming: 5 bases; junction bases outside the gene matches: 6. The CDR3 runs to 14 residues. CDR3 DNA: TGTGCCAGCAGAGGGACAGGGGATCGGGAGACCCAGTACTTC. Translated, it gives CASRGTGDRETQYF. The full variable domain, completed using reference TRBV2 and TRBJ2-5, is EPEVTQTPSHQVTQMGQEVILRCVPISNHLYFYWYRQILGQKVEFLVSFYNNEISEKSEIFDDQFSVERPDGSNFTLKIRSTKLEDSAMYFCASRGTGDRETQYFGPGTRLLVL.

This clonotype was counted only a few times. The rearrangement joins TRBV11-3 to TRBJ1-4; tentatively, D is TRBD1 (6 bases). This CDR3 has 12 amino acids. CDR1 SGHNT and CDR2 YENEEA come from the germline V gene. Deletions cut 11 bases from V and 6 bases from J, with 13 bases between. The CDR3 coding sequence is TGTGCCGGCTCGGCAGGGGATGAAAAACTGTTTTTT. It translates to CAGSAGDEKLFF.

Points on this clonotype: The junction departs from germline at one end; a sequencing error may be responsible. This rearrangement joins TRBV6-1 to TRBJ1-2, with 7 nucleotides matching TRBD1. The germline CDR1 and CDR2 sequences are MNHNS and SASEGT. This CDR3 region has 15 residues. The CDR3 spells CASRQDRQGYYGYNF. CDR3 DNA sequence: TGTGCCAGCAGACAAGACCGACAGGGATACTATGGCTACAACTTC.

The chain recombines TRBV5-6 with TRBJ2-7, with 11 bases matching TRBD2. The end of the DNA is better explained by TRBJ2-5, so the J call may be wrong. Looked up from germline, CDR1 is SGHDT and CDR2 is YYEEEE. The CDR3 consists of 17 residues. CDR3 residues: CASSLAIAGGSVETQYF. As DNA, the CDR3 is TGTGCCAGCAGCTTGGCGATAGCGGGGGGGTCTGTGGAGACCCAGTACTTC.

On this clonotype: One base away lies a much larger clone, so this may be a sequencing read error. The gene calls are TRBV29-1 and TRBJ2-4; tentative D call: TRBD2 (5 bases). The J call is uncertain, as TRBJ2-7 better fits the DNA end. This CDR3 spans 11 amino acids. The germline V gene has CDR1 SQVTM and CDR2 ANQGSEA. CDR3 nucleotides: TGCAGCGCAGGAGGTGCGTGCGAGCAGTACTTC. The encoded protein is CSAGGACEQYF.

In this sample, this clonotype turned up many times. This chain links TRBV5-1 with TRBJ2-1, with no clear D. The V end lost 0 bases, the J end lost 10 bases, and 11 bases lay between the germline ends. The CDR3 extends over 13 amino acids. Germline CDR1 and CDR2: SGHRS and YFSETQ. In DNA form, the CDR3 reads TGCGCCAGCAGCTTGGTGGAGCTGCGCGAGCAGTTCTTC. Translating gives CASSLVELREQFF.

The chain couples TRBV24-1 to TRBJ2-7; D not certain. CDR3 length: 12 residues. Trimming pared 7 bases from V and 2 bases from J, leaving 8 bases between. Germline V gives CDR1 KGHDR, CDR2 SFDVKD. The CDR3 bases are TGTGCCACCAGAGGACCCGCCTACGAGCAGTACTTC. It yields the protein CATRGPAYEQYF.

This clonotype turned up a few times. CDR3 sequence: CSARDPAGGQETQYF. The CDR3 nucleotides read TGCAGTGCTAGAGACCCCGCCGGGGGGCAAGAGACCCAGTACTTC. The chain recombines TRBV20-1 with TRBJ2-5, with TRBD2 identical over 7 bases. The J segment lost 2 bases and the V segment lost 0 bases, leaving 6 bases of the junction unmatched. The germline V gene encodes CDR1 DFQATT and CDR2 SNEGSKA (reference sequence). This CDR3 is built from 15 residues.

This chain links TRBV7-2 with TRBJ2-1; D is ambiguous. Germline assignment: CDR1 SGHTA and CDR2 FQGNSA. The V gene lost 5 bases and the J gene lost 7 bases, with 12 bases spanning the gap. CDR3 size: 13 residues. This CDR3 is CASSVRLVNEQFF. The CDR3 region has the DNA TGTGCCAGCAGCGTTAGACTTGTTAATGAGCAGTTCTTC.

This chain uses TRBV6-2 or TRBV6-3 with TRBJ1-5; maybe TRBD1 (5 bases). The CDR3 has 15 amino acids. Trimming pared 6 bases from V and 3 bases from J, leaving 15 bases between. The germline CDR1 and CDR2 sequences are MNHEY and SVGEGT. Here the CDR3 DNA reads TGTGCCAGCAGCACACGGGGGTTTCTCAATCAGCCCCAGCATTTT. Translating it yields CASSTRGFLNQPQHF.

This clonotype was detected only a few times. The gene calls are TRBV5-8 and TRBJ2-6; D uncertain. V gave up 4 bases and J gave up 0 bases, with 8 bases separating them. Germline CDR1 SGHTS, CDR2 YDEGEE. The length of the CDR3 is 15 residues. CDR3 sequence reads: CASSLTVSGANVLTF. CDR3 nucleotides: TGTGCCAGCAGCCTCACAGTCTCTGGGGCCAACGTCCTGACTTTC.

V is TRBV12-3 or TRBV12-4 and J is TRBJ2-3, with 10 positions matching TRBD2. The CDR3 contains 14 residues. J lost 4 bases, V lost 5 bases, and 3 bases had no gene match. The CDR3 region is CASSVSGRPDTQYF. CDR3 in DNA: TGTGCCAGCAGTGTTAGCGGGAGGCCAGATACGCAGTATTTT.

This clonotype has just a few counts. V gene TRBV10-1 combines with J gene TRBJ2-5, with D possibly matching TRBD1 (5 bases). The CDR3 has 15 residues. CDR1 is WNHNN, CDR2 SYGVQD, per germline (reference sequence). V lost 3 bases, J lost 1 base, and 12 bases lay in between. The CDR3 coding sequence is TGCGCCAGCAGTGAACGACAGAATAGCCAAGAGACCCAGTACTTC. Amino acid sequence: CASSERQNSQETQYF.

This clonotype was found a few times. This chain joins TRBV7-9 and TRBJ1-4; D may be TRBD1 (5 bases). The CDR3 is 14 residues long. V was pared by 5 bases and J by 6 bases, with 13 bases between. CDR1 and CDR2 from the germline V gene are SEHNR and FQNEAQ (reference sequence). CDR3 region: CASSPPTADEKLFF. The CDR3 DNA follows: TGTGCCAGCAGCCCCCCGACAGCGGATGAAAAACTGTTTTTT. Combining the CDR3 with reference TRBV7-9 and TRBJ1-4 gives the whole variable domain DTGVSQNPRHKITKRGQNVTFRCDPISEHNRLYWYRQTLGQGPEFLTYFQNEAQLEKSRLLSDRFSAERPKGSFSTLEIQRTEQGDSAMYLCASSPPTADEKLFFGSGTQLSVL.

The sample holds a few counts of this clonotype. The J gene is TRBJ1-6, the V gene TRBV7-9, with 7 bases matching TRBD1. CDR3 length: 13 residues. V gave up 5 bases and J gave up 8 bases; unmatched junction bases: 3. Germline V gene sequence: CDR1 SEHNR, CDR2 FQNEAQ (reference sequence). The CDR3 coding sequence is TGTGCCAGCAGCGCCACAGGGGATTCACCCCTCCACTTT. This gives the protein CASSATGDSPLHF.

This clonotype has ten or more counts. The chain recombines TRBV29-1 with TRBJ2-5, with D possibly TRBD2 on 6 matching bases. CDR1 and CDR2 (germline): SQVTM, ANQGSEA. Between the trimmed V and J ends, which lost 4 bases and 7 bases, there was a span of 10 bases. The CDR3 has 11 amino acids. The CDR3: CSVGEVGTQYF. The CDR3 nucleotides are TGCAGCGTTGGGGAGGTGGGGACCCAGTACTTC.

V and J are TRBV4-3 and TRBJ2-6; D may be TRBD1 (6 bases). The CDR3 consists of 17 residues. Deletions cut 1 base from V and 4 bases from J, with 14 bases between. Germline CDR1 is LGHNA and CDR2 is YSLEER. The CDR3 DNA sequence: TGCGCCAGCAGCCAAGCCCAGTCAGGGGTCGGGGCCAACGTCCTGACTTTC. Encoded protein: CASSQAQSGVGANVLTF.

This clonotype was found many times. The J gene is TRBJ2-7, the V gene TRBV9, with TRBD1 as a possible D gene (6 bases). Trimming removed 3 bases at V and 3 bases at J, with 16 bases between. CDR3 length: 15 amino acids. The germline CDR1 and CDR2 sequences are SGDLS and YYNGEE. The CDR3 bases are TGTGCCAGCAGCGCCGGACAGAGGGATATCTACGAGCAGTACTTC. Translating gives CASSAGQRDIYEQYF.

As for this clonotype: This clone may be a read error of a much larger clone one base away. The CDR3 DNA reads TGTGCCAGCAGTGAAGCGCTTCAGGGGGCGCGAGAAAAACCGTTTTTT. Protein sequence: CASSEALQGAREKPFF. This chain connects TRBV6-1 to TRBJ1-4, with 8 positions matching TRBD1. In germline, CDR1 is MNHNS, CDR2 SASEGT. CDR3 size: 16 residues.

The chain couples TRBV5-1 to TRBJ2-3; TRBD2 might be the D (6 bases). The CDR3 covers 16 residues. V was shortened by 2 bases and J by 4 bases, with 17 bases between the two germline ends. In germline, CDR1 is SGHRS, CDR2 YFSETQ. In DNA, the CDR3 is TGCGCCAGCAGCTTCTTGTACCAGGGAGGCGCAGATACGCAGTATTTT. It codes for CASSFLYQGGADTQYF.

This clonotype was counted a few times. The rearrangement links TRBV4-2 to TRBJ2-3; weak D call: TRBD2 (5 bases). The V gene's germline CDR1 is LGHNA and CDR2 YNFKEQ. Between the trimmed V and J ends, which lost 0 bases and 2 bases, there was a span of 9 bases. This CDR3 spans 15 amino acids. The CDR3 bases are TGTGCCAGCAGCCAAGATGTCGGGGACACAGATACGCAGTATTTT. The encoded protein is CASSQDVGDTDTQYF.

This clonotype has more than one count but fewer than ten. The rearrangement joins TRBV20-1 to TRBJ2-1; 7 bases are shared with TRBD1. V shed 7 bases and J 6 bases; nucleotides not matched to a gene: 12. CDR3 length: 14 amino acids. CDR1 is DFQATT, CDR2 SNEGSKA, per germline (reference sequence). The CDR3 nucleotides read TGCAGTGTTTCGACGGACAGGCAAGGCAATGAGCAGTTCTTC. Amino acid sequence: CSVSTDRQGNEQFF.

V is TRBV20-1 and J is TRBJ2-7; 9 positions match TRBD2. This CDR3 comprises 14 residues. Germline V gives CDR1 DFQATT, CDR2 SNEGSKA (reference sequence). J gave up 2 bases and V 4 bases, and 6 bases lay outside the gene matches. In nucleotides, the CDR3 is TGCAGTGCTACCCCCAGCGGGGGGACCTACGAGCAGTACTTC. This translates into CSATPSGGTYEQYF.

This clonotype was seen a few times. The rearrangement links TRBV2 to TRBJ2-3; either TRBD1 or TRBD2 may fit D (5 bases each). Trimming pared 7 bases from V and 6 bases from J, leaving 14 bases between. The germline gives CDR1 SNHLY, CDR2 FYNNEI. This CDR3 is built from 13 residues. The DNA of the CDR3 is TGTGCCAGCAAAGGGACGGTTCATGATACGCAGTATTTT. Protein sequence: CASKGTVHDTQYF.

The chain joins TRBV9 to TRBJ2-1, with 9 bases lining up with TRBD2. Germline loops: CDR1 SGDLS, CDR2 YYNGEE. The ends lost 0 bases at V and 0 bases at J; junction bases unmatched: 7. The CDR3 contains 18 residues. CDR3 amino acids: CASSVGGVTSGSYNEQFF. DNA of the CDR3: TGTGCCAGCAGCGTAGGAGGGGTGACTAGCGGCTCCTACAATGAGCAGTTCTTC.

The chain couples TRBV6-5 to TRBJ2-4, with 9 bases aligning to TRBD1. The J call is uncertain, as TRBJ2-7 better fits the DNA end. The germline V gene has CDR1 MNHEY and CDR2 SVGAGI. This CDR3 contains 16 residues. CDR3 loop: CASSYSGTGSIYEQYF. The CDR3 bases are TGTGCCAGCAGTTACTCCGGGACAGGGTCTATCTACGAGCAGTACTTC.

This clonotype was picked up a small number of times. The chain carries TRBV28 and TRBJ2-7; TRBD2 matches 9 bases. Germline V gene sequence: CDR1 MDHEN, CDR2 SYDVKM. V shed 4 bases and J 7 bases; nucleotides not matched to a gene: 8. The CDR3 extends over 14 amino acids. This chain's CDR3 is CASSSASGEREQYF. Here the CDR3 DNA reads TGTGCCAGCAGTTCAGCTAGCGGGGAACGGGAGCAGTACTTC.

This clonotype is a singleton in its sample. The V gene is TRBV7-2, the J gene TRBJ2-7; TRBD2 aligns across 10 bases. The DNA end is more similar to TRBJ2-5, so the J call may be wrong. The CDR3 spans 14 residues. CDR1 is SGHTA, CDR2 FQGNSA, per germline. The CDR3 nucleotides are TGTGCCAGCAGCTACGGGGCTAGCGGGGGGACCCAGTACTTC. Translating it yields CASSYGASGGTQYF.